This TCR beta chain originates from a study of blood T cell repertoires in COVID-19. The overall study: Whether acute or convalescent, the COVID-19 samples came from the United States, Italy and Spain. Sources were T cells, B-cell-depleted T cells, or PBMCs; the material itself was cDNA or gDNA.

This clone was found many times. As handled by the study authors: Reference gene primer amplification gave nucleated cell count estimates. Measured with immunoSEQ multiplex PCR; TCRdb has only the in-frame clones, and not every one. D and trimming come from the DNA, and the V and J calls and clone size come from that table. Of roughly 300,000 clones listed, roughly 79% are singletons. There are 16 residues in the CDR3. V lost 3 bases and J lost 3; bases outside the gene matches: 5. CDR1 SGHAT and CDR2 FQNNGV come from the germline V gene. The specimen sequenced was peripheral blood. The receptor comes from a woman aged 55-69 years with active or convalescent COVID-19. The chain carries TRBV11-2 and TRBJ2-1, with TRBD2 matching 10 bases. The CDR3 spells CASSFQRGGRYNEQFF. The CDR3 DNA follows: TGTGCCAGCAGCTTCCAGCGGGGGGGCCGCTACAATGAGCAGTTCTTC.